These 3 T cell receptor beta chains share one sample of origin, sequenced in a study of cytomegalovirus exposure and HLA in healthy donors. Amplification used 60 Vbeta primers and 13 Jbeta primers. The repertoire was sequenced with immunoSEQ multiplex PCR; TCRdb's copy has only in-frame clones and lacks some. The data hold 150,000 to 200,000 clones, with about 81% observed a single time. Sequenced sample: PBMCs. The source is a man aged 18 to 29 in good health and CMV-seronegative.

The rearrangement joins TRBV27 to TRBJ2-1; the match to TRBD2 covers 7 bases. The CDR3 sequence is 15 residues long. V lost 8 bases to trimming and J lost 3 bases; unmatched junction nucleotides: 10. Germline V lookup: CDR1 MNHEY, CDR2 SMNVEV (reference sequence). The CDR3 coding sequence is TGTGCCAGCGGGCTCCCGGGACTAAACTACAATGAGCAGTTCTTC. It is translated as CASGLPGLNYNEQFF.

The chain has TRBV10-2 and TRBJ2-7; D not resolved. V was shortened by 0 bases and J by 3 bases, with 15 bases between the two germline ends. The CDR3 consists of 16 residues. CDR1 is WSHSY and CDR2 is SAAADI in the germline V gene. CDR3 sequence reads: CASSESNSNFLYEQYF. The CDR3 DNA follows: TGCGCCAGCAGTGAGTCGAATTCTAACTTTCTCTACGAGCAGTACTTC.

The J gene is TRBJ2-3, the V gene TRBV10-3; D may be TRBD2 (6 bases). The CDR3 totals 15 residues. Germline-derived CDR1 and CDR2 are ENHRY and SYGVKD. The V end lost 3 bases, the J end lost 1 base, and 11 bases lay between the germline ends. CDR3 sequence reads: CAISETSFGTDTQYF. The CDR3 coding sequence is TGTGCCATCAGTGAAACTAGCTTTGGCACAGATACGCAGTATTTT.